This TCR beta chain was retrieved from a study of blood T cell repertoires in COVID-19. About the research overall: Acute and convalescent COVID-19 specimens originated in the United States, Italy and Spain.

Germline lookup yields CDR1 SEHNR and CDR2 FQNEAQ (reference sequence). The CDR3 length is 12 residues. Deletions cut 3 bases from V and 8 bases from J, with 7 bases between. Assay used: immunoSEQ multiplex PCR; TCRdb lists only in-frame clones, some missing. This table has around 65,000 clones, approximately 78% appearing once. The receptor was derived from a human donor in a cohort sampled during active COVID-19. Sequenced material: peripheral blood. This rearrangement joins TRBV7-9 to TRBJ2-2; no firm D call. The CDR3 bases are TGTGCCAGCAGCTTTGGCCAGGGGGAGCTGTTTTTT. Translation gives CASSFGQGELFF.